The T cell receptor beta chain described here comes from a study of vaccination effects on CD4 cells after COVID-19 (dated 2022 in TCRdb). Describing the broader study: Post-vaccine samples across the study were collected a median of 72 days after the second dose, with a range of 14 to 241. Cultures from other donors in the study were sequenced using the Oncomine TCR Beta short-read assay on an Illumina iSeq 100. SARS-CoV-2 spike-specific CD4+ TCR repertoires were compared before and after mRNA vaccination in COVID-19 convalescent patients and in infection-naive vaccine recipients. The full study included over 8 COVID-19 convalescent patients and several SARS-CoV-2-naive healthy vaccine recipients. Points the paper makes about the study in general: Both infection-induced and vaccine-induced clones contracted markedly at late post-vaccination timepoints, which is consistent with waning T cell responses. Limitations of the study were the small number of convalescent patients and the absence of early post-infection timepoints. In healthy vaccine recipients, vaccine-induced clones were almost all SARS-CoV-2 mono-reactive, with only 1 of 255 cross-reactive with common cold coronaviruses.

Concerning this clone: Its antigen is still unknown. No much larger clonotype is one base removed from it; base qualities were not supplied.

The receptor library was made with the immunoSEQ multiplex PCR assay. DNA from the cultured and isolated CD4+ T cells underwent TCR beta CDR3 sequencing. Per the source publication's procedure: Non-productive TCR sequences were removed and reads were trimmed to the CDR3 region, keeping CDR3s of at least 7 amino acids. The MANAFEST web app was used to pick out antigen-specific clonotypes by comparing their expansion in peptide wells with that in reference cultures. For clones to be considered positive, expansion at FDR<0.05 versus reference and all other wells, an odds ratio above 5, and a frequency above 0.1% in two replicate wells were required. A clonotype was defined as cross-reactive if the clonotype was significantly expanded both in SARS-CoV-2 spike wells and in at least one common cold coronavirus spike condition. CDR3 similarity was assessed by Levenshtein distance using the stringdist R package, and unrooted trees were constructed with ape in R 3.6.1. This is the immuneACCESS table as TCRdb keeps it, with only in-frame sequences that have V and J called. A part of the clones is gone; compared with another copy, unresolved V genes explain less than half, and the rest is unexplained. D and trimming were read from the DNA, whereas the V and J calls and clone size are those reported in that table. This sample lists about 22,000 clones; 72% were detected once. 10% of the sample belongs to the ten largest clones.

In the ViraFEST assay, PBMC were stimulated with viral peptide pools, and TCR sequencing was then used to find antigen-specific CD4+ T cell clonotypes based on their expansion. After about 9 days of culture, CD4+ T cells were isolated with the EasySep CD4+ T cell isolation kit. Participants received two doses of either the BNT162b2 or the mRNA-1273 mRNA SARS-CoV-2 vaccine. None of the healthy vaccine recipients had a prior SARS-CoV-2 infection, which was confirmed by nucleocapsid antibody tests that came back negative both before and after vaccination. Approximately 2 million PBMC per well were cultured in IMDM with about 5% human AB serum, 9 to 10 IU/ml IL-2 and gentamicin, plus 10 ug/ml peptides. Half of the culture medium was replaced with fresh IL-2-containing medium on days 3 and 7. Each peptide stimulation condition was cultured in triplicate wells unless otherwise noted. PBMC were separated from whole blood using Ficoll-Paque Plus gradient centrifugation and were then either cryopreserved at -140C or used fresh. The overlapping peptide pools covered the spike proteins of SARS-CoV-2 as well as those of the common cold coronaviruses HCoV-NL63, HCoV-OC43 and HCoV-229E. The QIAamp micro DNA kit was used to extract genomic DNA from the cultured CD4+ T cells.

Measured from the cysteine to the phenylalanine, the CDR3 is 14 residues long. Of the read, only the CDR3 DNA is kept; its 42 bases are in frame from base 1. The germline V gene (reference sequence) yields MNHEY for CDR1 and SMNVEV for CDR2. A distance of 10 bases separates the germline ends of V and J, which lose 4 bases and 2 bases respectively. This clonotype originated in a human donor who received a COVID-19 vaccine. The source material was CD4+ T cells from PBMCs cultured with HCoV-NL63 spike peptides, sampled after COVID-19 vaccination. The cell subset or site label, read with the paper, signifies: HCoV-NL63 spike overlapping peptide pool stimulation. The V and J genes are TRBV27 and TRBJ2-3; perhaps TRBD1 is the D gene, with 5 bases matching. The nucleotide sequence is given as TGTGCCAGCAGTTGGGGCCCCCACACAGATACGCAGTATTTT. This codes for CASSWGPHTDTQYF.